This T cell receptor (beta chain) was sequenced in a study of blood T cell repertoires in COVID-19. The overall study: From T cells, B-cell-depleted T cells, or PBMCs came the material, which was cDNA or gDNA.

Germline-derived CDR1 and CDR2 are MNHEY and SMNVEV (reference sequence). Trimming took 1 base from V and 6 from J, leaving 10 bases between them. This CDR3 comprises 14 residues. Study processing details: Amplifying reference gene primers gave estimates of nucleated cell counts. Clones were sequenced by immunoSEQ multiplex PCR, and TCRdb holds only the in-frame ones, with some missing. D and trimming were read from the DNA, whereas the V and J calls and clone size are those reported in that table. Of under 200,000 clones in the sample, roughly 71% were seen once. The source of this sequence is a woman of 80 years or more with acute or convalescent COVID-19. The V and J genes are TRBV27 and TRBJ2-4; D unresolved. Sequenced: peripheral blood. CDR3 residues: CASSLYPGGNIQYF. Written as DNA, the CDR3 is TGTGCCAGCAGTTTATACCCCGGCGGAAACATTCAGTACTTC.